The clone carrying this T cell receptor (beta chain) was picked up many times. This entry belongs to a study of T cells in Graves' hyperthyroidism and ophthalmopathy. Using RNA transcripts as the source, TCR beta CDR3 regions were amplified. The HTBI primer set served for first-round RT-PCR of the TCR CDR3. TCRdb independently ran MiXCR on the multiplex PCR reads; one entry per CDR3 protein. The sample yields 550,000 to 850,000 distinct CDR3 sequences, around a sixth seen once. V lost 0 bases, J lost 5 bases, and 10 bases lay in between. CDR1 LNHNV and CDR2 YYDKDF come from the germline V gene (reference sequence). This CDR3 comprises 14 residues.

The sample was blood. This TCR was sampled from a woman aged 45-65 years with Graves' hyperthyroidism that later progressed to Graves' ophthalmopathy. The chain is built from TRBV15 and TRBJ2-5, with D tentatively TRBD1 (5 bases). The CDR3 sequence is CATSRDKGWETQYF. CDR3 DNA: TGTGCCACCAGCAGAGATAAGGGGTGGGAGACCCAGTACTTC.